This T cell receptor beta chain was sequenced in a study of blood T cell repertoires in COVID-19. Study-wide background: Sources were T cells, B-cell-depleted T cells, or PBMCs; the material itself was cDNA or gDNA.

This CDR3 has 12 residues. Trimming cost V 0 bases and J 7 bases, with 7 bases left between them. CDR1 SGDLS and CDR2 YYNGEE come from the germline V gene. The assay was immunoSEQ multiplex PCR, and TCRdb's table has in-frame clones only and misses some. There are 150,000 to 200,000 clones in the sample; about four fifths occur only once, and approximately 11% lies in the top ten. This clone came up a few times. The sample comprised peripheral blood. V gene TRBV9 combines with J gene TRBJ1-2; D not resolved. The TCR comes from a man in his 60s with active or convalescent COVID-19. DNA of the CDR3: TGTGCCAGCAGCGTAGGGGCTGGTGGCTACACCTTC. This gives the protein CASSVGAGGYTF.